The clone carrying this T cell receptor (beta chain) has just a few counts. What it binds is unknown. The PCR employed 60 Vbeta primers together with 13 Jbeta primers. Here immunoSEQ multiplex PCR was the method, and the copy in TCRdb shows in-frame clones only, minus some. The data show around 20,000 clones, about four fifths seen once. This entry comes from a study of cytomegalovirus exposure and HLA in healthy donors. The wider study: Among the roughly 430 genotyped donors, approximately 82% were placed in the Caucasian-associated ancestry cluster.

Germline V gene data show CDR1 as SGHTA and CDR2 as FQGNSA. The CDR3 spans 13 residues. V gave up 4 bases and J gave up 5 bases; unmatched junction bases: 3. Donors consisted of healthy bone marrow donors. The study, taken as a whole, reports: CMV serostatus alone was available as immune exposure information. Most CMV-associated TCR beta chains were later found to appear HLA-restricted.

The sequence came from a human donor in good health. The V and J genes are TRBV7-2 and TRBJ2-7; 9 bases align to TRBD1. The material sequenced was PBMCs. This CDR3 reads CASSSRDRDEQYF. CDR3 bases: TGTGCCAGCAGCTCCCGGGACAGGGACGAGCAGTACTTC.